This T cell receptor beta chain emerged from a study of naive and memory T cell subsets. Two oligonucleotides, mixed equimolar, formed the beta constant-region primer covering TRBC1 and TRBC2. Ligated cDNA was amplified by four rounds of PCR with nested alpha and beta constant-region primers and SP2. TCRdb passed the UMI-ligation and nested PCR reads through MiXCR, listing each CDR3 protein once. The sample consists of some 110,000 distinct CDR3 sequences, roughly 15% of them appearing once. Germline CDR1 SGHVS, CDR2 FQNEAQ. V was cut by 4 bases and J by 5 bases, with 13 bases left in between. CDR3 length: 14 residues. Whole-study findings and limits: Possibly reflecting memory cells re-expressing CD45RA, a few larger clonotypes occurred in naive repertoires, especially CD8.

As regards this clonotype: Its antigen is unknown.

Cells stained for CD3, CD4, CD8, CD45RA, CD27 and viability were sorted into four CD45RA/CD27 subsets. V and J are TRBV7-8 and TRBJ2-3; tentatively, D is TRBD1 (5 bases). Sequenced input: naive CD8+ T cells from blood. This sequence originates from a human donor in good health. In DNA, the CDR3 is TGTGCCAGCAGCTCCCTAGGGGTGAGAGATACGCAGTATTTT. As protein: CASSSLGVRDTQYF. The full variable domain, its missing parts supplied by reference TRBV7-8 and TRBJ2-3, is GAGVSQSPRYKVAKRGQDVALRCDPISGHVSLFWYQQALGQGPEFLTYFQNEAQLDKSGLPSDRFFAERPEGSVSTLKIQRTQQEDSAVYLCASSSLGVRDTQYFGPGTRLTVL.